Each of the 27 T cell receptor beta chains below was sequenced from the same sample in a study of blood T cell repertoires in COVID-19. Clones were sequenced by immunoSEQ multiplex PCR, and TCRdb holds only the in-frame ones, with some missing. Here the sample spans 300,000 to 450,000 clones, 85% being singletons. Sequenced sample: peripheral blood. The receptor source for this set is a woman aged 18-35 years with acute or convalescent COVID-19.

The chain employs TRBV13 and TRBJ2-3; 8 bases map to TRBD2. In germline, CDR1 is PRHDT, CDR2 FYEKMQ (reference sequence). The CDR3 extends over 15 amino acids. V lost 5 bases to trimming and J lost 5 bases; unmatched junction nucleotides: 9. In DNA form, the CDR3 reads TGTGCCAGCAGCCCCGCCGGGACTAGAGTAGATACGCAGTATTTT. This translates into CASSPAGTRVDTQYF. Looking up the rest from reference TRBV13 and TRBJ2-3 gives the full variable domain: AAGVIQSPRHLIKEKRETATLKCYPIPRHDTVYWYQQGPGQDPQFLISFYEKMQSDKGSIPDRFSAQQFSDYHSELNMSSLELGDSALYFCASSPAGTRVDTQYFGPGTRLTVL.

This chain joins TRBV9 and TRBJ2-1, with 11 bases fitting TRBD2. Unmatched junction bases numbered 7, after V lost 3 bases and J lost 5 bases. The CDR3 extends over 16 amino acids. Germline V CDR1 and CDR2: SGDLS, YYNGEE. The CDR3 loop is CASSGPGTSGHNEQFF. DNA of the CDR3: TGTGCCAGCAGCGGCCCCGGGACTAGCGGTCACAATGAGCAGTTCTTC.

The table lists this clone with a few counts. The chain carries TRBV7-9 and TRBJ1-1; no clear D. The CDR3 consists of 14 residues. From germline, CDR1 is SEHNR and CDR2 FQNEAQ (reference sequence). Trimming took off 2 bases at V and 0 bases at J, with 7 bases between the two ends. For the CDR3, the DNA is TGTGCCAGCAGCTTATCAGGCATGAACACTGAAGCTTTCTTT. Translating gives CASSLSGMNTEAFF.

This clone was seen only a few times. This chain joins TRBV7-9 and TRBJ1-4; possibly TRBD1 for D (6 bases). From germline, CDR1 is SEHNR and CDR2 FQNEAQ (reference sequence). The CDR3 contains 16 residues. V shed 1 base and J shed 5 bases, with 14 bases lying between them. The CDR3 loop reads CASSLGSGAQNEKLFF. CDR3 in DNA: TGTGCCAGCAGCTTAGGTTCAGGGGCTCAGAATGAAAAACTGTTTTTT. The full variable domain, completed using reference TRBV7-9 and TRBJ1-4, is DTGVSQNPRHKITKRGQNVTFRCDPISEHNRLYWYRQTLGQGPEFLTYFQNEAQLEKSRLLSDRFSAERPKGSFSTLEIQRTEQGDSAMYLCASSLGSGAQNEKLFFGSGTQLSVL.

The chain combines TRBV24-1 with TRBJ1-1; tentative D call: TRBD1 (6 bases). Germline CDR1 and CDR2: KGHDR and SFDVKD. V lost 2 bases, J lost 4 bases, and 10 bases lay in between. The CDR3 sequence is 14 residues long. The CDR3, as DNA: TGTGCCACCAGTGATTCCCGAGGGGGCACTGAAGCTTTCTTT. Translated: CATSDSRGGTEAFF.

This chain connects TRBV19 to TRBJ1-1; 8 nucleotides match TRBD1. Germline lookup yields CDR1 LNHDA and CDR2 SQIVND (reference sequence). The J segment lost 5 bases and the V segment lost 9 bases, leaving 5 bases of the junction unmatched. The CDR3 loop spans 12 amino acids. In DNA form, the CDR3 reads TGTGCCAGCGACAGGGGAGAGACTGAAGCTTTCTTT. It codes for CASDRGETEAFF.

The genes are TRBV7-8 and TRBJ2-1, with a possible D match to TRBD1 (5 bases). The CDR3 length is 12 residues. CDR1 and CDR2 (germline): SGHVS, FQNEAQ. The V and J ends lost 1 base and 10 bases respectively, with 8 bases between them. This CDR3 reads CASSLEGVEQFF. CDR3 nucleotides: TGTGCCAGCAGCTTAGAAGGGGTCGAGCAGTTCTTC. Variable domain in full (rest from reference TRBV7-8 and TRBJ2-1): GAGVSQSPRYKVAKRGQDVALRCDPISGHVSLFWYQQALGQGPEFLTYFQNEAQLDKSGLPSDRFFAERPEGSVSTLKIQRTQQEDSAVYLCASSLEGVEQFFGPGTRLTVL.

CDR3 in DNA: TGTGCCAGCAGCTTGAGAGCAGATACGCAGTATTTT. The encoded protein is CASSLRADTQYF. The rearrangement uses TRBV7-8 and TRBJ2-3; D is unclear. This CDR3 comprises 12 residues. In germline, CDR1 is SGHVS, CDR2 FQNEAQ. V lost 3 bases, J lost 4 bases, and 5 bases lay in between.

This clone showed up just a few times. V is TRBV11-2 and J is TRBJ2-3, with TRBD2 matching over 12 bases. Germline CDR1 and CDR2: SGHAT and FQNNGV. This CDR3 spans 18 amino acids. With 1 base clipped from V and 3 bases from J, the junction kept 8 bases outside the gene matches. CDR3 protein: CASSLALLAGGLTDTQYF. The DNA for the CDR3 is TGTGCCAGCAGCTTAGCCCTTCTAGCGGGGGGGTTAACAGATACGCAGTATTTT. The full variable domain, in which reference TRBV11-2 and TRBJ2-3 provide the parts outside the CDR3, is EAGVAQSPRYKIIEKRQSVAFWCNPISGHATLYWYQQILGQGPKLLIQFQNNGVVDDSQLPKDRFSAERLKGVDSTLKIQPAKLEDSAVYLCASSLALLAGGLTDTQYFGPGTRLTVL.

This clone was detected once. This chain links TRBV7-2 with TRBJ1-2; D gene ambiguous. This CDR3 has 15 amino acids. The V gene lost 5 bases and the J gene lost 8 bases, with 21 bases spanning the gap. Germline CDR1 reads SGHTA; CDR2 reads FQGNSA. The CDR3 protein is CASSPRLQTREGYTF. As DNA, the CDR3 is TGTGCCAGCAGCCCTAGGTTGCAAACTCGGGAGGGCTACACCTTC.

As regards this clone: A junction end diverges from the germline sequence, so it may reflect a read error. The chain is built from TRBV5-4 and TRBJ2-4; the match to TRBD2 covers 9 bases. The CDR3 has 12 residues. Germline lookup yields CDR1 SGHNT and CDR2 YYREEE (reference sequence). The CDR3: CASSWERGTSNF. The DNA for the CDR3 is TGTGCCAGCAGCTGGGAGCGGGGGACTAGCAACTTC.

This rearrangement joins TRBV30 to TRBJ2-2; D might be TRBD1 or TRBD2, each matching 5 bases. V was trimmed by 7 bases and J by 4 bases, leaving 13 bases between them. CDR1 and CDR2 (germline): GTSNPN, SVGIG (reference sequence). This CDR3 is built from 13 residues. CDR3 region: CASGSGFTGELFF. The CDR3 bases are TGTGCCTCGGGATCAGGGTTCACCGGGGAGCTGTTTTTT.

The chain uses TRBV14 and TRBJ1-2; weak D call: TRBD1 (6 bases). The CDR3 is 13 amino acids. Germline CDR1 reads SGHDN; CDR2 reads FVKESK. V was trimmed by 1 base and J by 8 bases, leaving 11 bases between them. The CDR3 spells CASSQAGGWGYTF. DNA of the CDR3: TGTGCCAGCAGCCAAGCGGGGGGCTGGGGCTACACCTTC.

The rearrangement uses TRBV24-1 and TRBJ2-3, with 7 bases fitting TRBD2. There are 15 residues in the CDR3. Germline V gives CDR1 KGHDR, CDR2 SFDVKD. V trimming: 4 bases; J trimming: 2 bases; junction bases outside the gene matches: 5. CDR3 DNA sequence: TGTGCCACCAGTGAACCGGGACTACACACAGATACGCAGTATTTT. As protein: CATSEPGLHTDTQYF.

CDR3 region: CATSRDRGRAGELFF. As DNA, the CDR3 is TGTGCCACCAGCAGAGACAGGGGGCGCGCCGGGGAGCTGTTTTTT. The genes are TRBV15 and TRBJ2-2; 8 nucleotides match TRBD1. The CDR3 runs to 15 residues. V shed 0 bases and J 6 bases; nucleotides not matched to a gene: 3. Per the germline V gene, CDR1 is LNHNV and CDR2 is YYDKDF (reference sequence).

The genes are TRBV12-3 or TRBV12-4 and TRBJ2-1; D gene uncertain. V was pared by 3 bases and J by 5 bases, with 2 bases between. This CDR3 is built from 11 residues. The chain's CDR3 is CASSFDNEQFF. The CDR3 region has the DNA TGTGCCAGCAGTTTCGACAATGAGCAGTTCTTC.

V is TRBV7-9 and J is TRBJ1-1; D is uncertain. Germline V gene sequence: CDR1 SEHNR, CDR2 FQNEAQ (reference sequence). Between the trimmed V and J ends, which lost 2 bases and 1 base, there was a span of 8 bases. The CDR3 contains 14 residues. The DNA of the CDR3 is TGTGCCAGCAGCTTATGGGCCCAGAACACTGAAGCTTTCTTT. Amino acids: CASSLWAQNTEAFF.

The rearrangement uses TRBV6-5 and TRBJ1-6; a possible D gene is TRBD1 (6 bases). Between the trimmed V and J ends, which lost 6 bases and 10 bases, there was a span of 13 bases. Per the germline V gene, CDR1 is MNHEY and CDR2 is SVGAGI. This CDR3 is 13 amino acids long. Written as DNA, the CDR3 is TGTGCCAGCAGGGAGGCAGGGGTCTCACCCCTCCACTTT. This encodes CASREAGVSPLHF.

As for this clone: The junction departs from the called germline gene at one end, perhaps through a read error. The chain uses TRBV3-1 (or the pseudogene TRBV3-2) and TRBJ1-4; D is ambiguous. Germline lookup yields CDR1 LGHDT and CDR2 YNNKEL (reference sequence). This CDR3 spans 11 amino acids. Here the CDR3 reads CASSQGQARTF. CDR3 DNA: TGTGCCAGCAGCCAAGGCCAGGCCAGAACTTTT.

The chain couples TRBV7-8 to TRBJ1-1; 7 bases are a match to TRBD1. Germline loops: CDR1 SGHVS, CDR2 FQNEAQ. The CDR3 has 16 residues. J was trimmed by 4 bases and V by 4 bases; bases with no gene match: 12. CDR3: CASSSLRGTAGTEAFF. DNA of the CDR3: TGTGCCAGCAGCTCACTCCGAGGGACAGCGGGCACTGAAGCTTTCTTT.

The rearrangement uses TRBV5-1 and TRBJ2-7; 10 bases are shared with TRBD1. Germline V lookup: CDR1 SGHRS, CDR2 YFSETQ. The J segment lost 2 bases and the V segment lost 2 bases, leaving 7 bases of the junction unmatched. This CDR3 spans 16 amino acids. This CDR3 reads CASSFSGGTGAYEQYF. CDR3 DNA: TGCGCCAGCAGCTTCTCTGGTGGGACAGGGGCCTACGAGCAGTACTTC. Full variable domain (missing parts from reference TRBV5-1 and TRBJ2-7): KAGVTQTPRYLIKTRGQQVTLSCSPISGHRSVSWYQQTPGQGLQFLFEYFSETQRNKGNFPGRFSGRQFSNSRSEMNVSTLELGDSALYLCASSFSGGTGAYEQYFGPGTRLTVT.

DNA of the CDR3: TGTGCCAGCAGCTTAAGCCTAGGCGGTCGGGGGGAGCTGTTTTTT. It encodes CASSLSLGGRGELFF. J is TRBJ2-2 and V is TRBV11-2; D not certain. The CDR3 spans 15 residues. Germline loops: CDR1 SGHAT, CDR2 FQNNGV. Trimming took 2 bases from V and 8 from J, leaving 15 bases between them.

The CDR3 protein is CASSAGTETQYF. CDR3 sequence (DNA): TGTGCCAGCAGCGCGGGTACGGAGACCCAGTACTTC. The chain is built from TRBV9 and TRBJ2-5; D gene ambiguous. The germline V gene encodes CDR1 SGDLS and CDR2 YYNGEE. The germline V and J ends were trimmed by 3 bases and 5 bases, with 8 bases remaining between them. This CDR3 comprises 12 residues.

This clone was detected only once. The chain carries TRBV29-1 and TRBJ2-1, with 14 bases identical to TRBD2. The CDR3 loop spans 14 amino acids. J was trimmed by 9 bases and V by 6 bases; bases with no gene match: 7. The germline gives CDR1 SQVTM, CDR2 ANQGSEA. The CDR3 region has the DNA TGCAGCGTCCTGAGACTAGCGGGAGGGACTGAGCAGTTCTTC. Protein: CSVLRLAGGTEQFF.

The CDR3 reads CASSPRESTEAFF. The CDR3 DNA sequence: TGTGCCAGCAGCCCCAGGGAAAGCACTGAAGCTTTCTTT. The rearrangement joins TRBV11-3 to TRBJ1-1; D perhaps matches TRBD1 (5 bases). Germline V lookup: CDR1 SGHNT, CDR2 YENEEA. With 5 bases removed from V and 4 bases from J, the gap between germline ends came to 11 bases. The CDR3 contains 13 residues.

The chain combines TRBV4-1 with TRBJ1-1; no definite D call. The V and J ends lost 0 bases and 0 bases respectively, with 8 bases between them. The CDR3 loop spans 15 amino acids. Germline CDR1 reads MGHRA; CDR2 reads YSYEKL. CDR3: CASSQERVMNTEAFF. The CDR3 DNA is TGCGCCAGCAGCCAAGAGAGGGTCATGAACACTGAAGCTTTCTTT.

The chain recombines TRBV3-1 (or the pseudogene TRBV3-2) with TRBJ2-2; tentatively, D is TRBD2 (6 bases). This CDR3 is built from 14 residues. The V end was cut by 3 bases, the J end by 6 bases, with 11 bases between. Germline CDR1 is LGHDT and CDR2 is YNNKEL (reference sequence). CDR3: CASSQHGGPGELFF. The CDR3 DNA reads as TGTGCCAGCAGCCAGCACGGGGGACCCGGGGAGCTGTTTTTT.